The 27 T cell receptor beta chains below were found in one sample sequenced in a study of shared clonotypes between healthy human individuals. Data came from immunoSEQ multiplex PCR; TCRdb stores just in-frame clones and leaves some out. This sample has approximately 500,000 clones; nearly 80% occur once, and the top ten carry roughly an eighth. The sample was PBMCs. The receptor source for this set is a woman in her forties in good health. Some clones in this sample may be carry-over from other donors' samples.

The chain links TRBV20-1 to TRBJ1-1; D not resolved. In germline, CDR1 is DFQATT, CDR2 SNEGSKA (reference sequence). V was pared by 5 bases and J by 4 bases, with 8 bases between. This CDR3 region has 11 residues. The CDR3 region has the DNA TGCAGTGCTCACCAGACCACTGAAGCTTTCTTT. This gives the protein CSAHQTTEAFF.

This clone was counted once. V and J are TRBV28 and TRBJ2-1; TRBD2 might be the D (5 bases). V was clipped by 11 bases and J by 15 bases, with 17 bases between them. This CDR3 is 10 amino acids long. CDR1 and CDR2 from the germline V gene are MDHEN and SYDVKM. The CDR3 sequence is CAHGRETLFF. The CDR3 nucleotides are TGTGCCCACGGACGGGAAACCCTGTTCTTC.

This chain joins TRBV6-5 and TRBJ2-1, with D tentatively TRBD2 (6 bases). CDR3 length equals 15 residues. CDR1 MNHEY and CDR2 SVGAGI come from the germline V gene. V dropped 8 bases and J dropped 4 bases, with 18 bases sitting between them. CDR3 protein: CASGRGSRYYNEQFF. For the CDR3, the DNA is TGTGCCAGCGGTCGGGGGTCAAGGTATTACAATGAGCAGTTCTTC.

This clone showed up just once. The chain recombines TRBV19 with TRBJ2-5; D possibly corresponds to TRBD1 (5 bases). V lost 0 bases to trimming and J lost 2 bases, with 10 bases between them. Per the germline V gene, CDR1 is LNHDA and CDR2 is SQIVND (reference sequence). The CDR3 is made up of 15 amino acids. This CDR3 reads CASSIDRGRQETQYF. The DNA for the CDR3 is TGTGCCAGTAGTATAGATAGGGGTCGACAAGAGACCCAGTACTTC.

The CDR3 DNA is TGTGCCAGCAGCCTCGTGGGACAGAGAAACATTCAGTACTTC. Translated: CASSLVGQRNIQYF. The chain is built from TRBV5-4 and TRBJ2-4; 7 bases are shared with TRBD1. The CDR3 loop spans 14 amino acids. Per germline, CDR1 SGHNT and CDR2 YYREEE (reference sequence). V trimming: 4 bases; J trimming: 6 bases; junction bases outside the gene matches: 7.

The rearrangement joins TRBV30 to TRBJ1-1; no firm D call. Per the germline V gene, CDR1 is GTSNPN and CDR2 is SVGIG (reference sequence). The CDR3 is 13 amino acids. Between the trimmed V and J ends, which lost 0 bases and 5 bases, there was a span of 10 bases. The CDR3 DNA reads TGTGCCTGGAGTGTACATGGGGAAACTGAAGCTTTCTTT. Translating it yields CAWSVHGETEAFF.

This clone appeared many times. The J gene is TRBJ2-5, the V gene TRBV15; a possible D gene is TRBD2 (6 bases). Germline lookup yields CDR1 LNHNV and CDR2 YYDKDF (reference sequence). This CDR3 contains 16 residues. Trimming took 0 bases from V and 3 from J, leaving 14 bases between them. The CDR3 region is CATSREKEGPKETQYF. CDR3 nucleotides: TGTGCCACCAGCAGAGAAAAGGAGGGACCAAAAGAGACCCAGTACTTC.

Points on this clone: Other DNA variants within this sample encode the same CDR3. The chain couples TRBV28 to TRBJ1-2, with D unresolved. The length of the CDR3 is 11 residues. V was clipped by 4 bases and J by 5 bases, with 5 bases between them. The germline V gene encodes CDR1 MDHEN and CDR2 SYDVKM. The CDR3 bases are TGTGCCAGCAGTTGGAGATATGGCTACACCTTC. Its translation: CASSWRYGYTF.

Only a few counts were recorded for this clone. This chain links TRBV5-6 with TRBJ2-1; 11 bases match TRBD2. The V and J ends lost 4 bases and 2 bases, in that order; junction bases with no gene match: 2. Germline lookup yields CDR1 SGHDT and CDR2 YYEEEE. The CDR3 totals 15 residues. CDR3 in amino acids: CASSPGLAAYNEQFF. In DNA form, the CDR3 reads TGTGCCAGCAGCCCGGGACTAGCGGCCTACAATGAGCAGTTCTTC.

The chain links TRBV6-5 to TRBJ1-1; D unresolved. Between the trimmed V and J ends, which lost 4 bases and 6 bases, there was a span of 6 bases. Germline lookup yields CDR1 MNHEY and CDR2 SVGAGI. This CDR3 is built from 11 residues. CDR3 region: CASSSPPEAFF. CDR3 nucleotide sequence: TGTGCCAGCAGTTCCCCCCCTGAAGCTTTCTTT.

The chain recombines TRBV6-6 with TRBJ1-1; 7 bases are shared with TRBD1. Trimming cost V 4 bases and J 10 bases; bases outside gene matches: 3. Germline CDR1 reads MNHNY; CDR2 reads SVGAGI (reference sequence). The CDR3 length is 11 residues. In DNA form, the CDR3 reads TGTGCCAGCAGTTCCAGGGGGGGAGCTTTCTTT. Encoded protein: CASSSRGGAFF.

V usage is TRBV5-4 and J usage is TRBJ2-3; 10 nucleotides match TRBD2. J was trimmed by 0 bases and V by 1 base; bases with no gene match: 2. The V gene's germline CDR1 is SGHNT and CDR2 YYREEE (reference sequence). This CDR3 has 16 amino acids. The CDR3 nucleotides are TGTGCCAGCAGCTTGATGACTAGCGGGAGCACAGATACGCAGTATTTT. It codes for CASSLMTSGSTDTQYF.

This rearrangement joins TRBV7-2 to TRBJ1-6; unclear D gene. The germline gives CDR1 SGHTA, CDR2 FQGNSA. The V end was cut by 4 bases, the J end by 11 bases, with 9 bases between. CDR3 size: 12 residues. CDR3 nucleotides: TGTGCCAGCAGCTCGACCCTGACACCCCTCCACTTT. Encoded protein: CASSSTLTPLHF.

This rearrangement joins TRBV6-1 to TRBJ1-1; 10 bases map to TRBD1. The CDR3 is made up of 14 amino acids. The ends lost 10 bases at V and 1 base at J; junction bases unmatched: 6. Germline V lookup: CDR1 MNHNS, CDR2 SASEGT. CDR3 DNA sequence: TGTGCCACCCGGGACAGGGGCACGAACACTGAAGCTTTCTTT. Translation: CATRDRGTNTEAFF.

Comment on this clone: The junction departs from germline at one end; a sequencing error may be responsible. The genes are TRBV10-2 and TRBJ1-5, with TRBD1 matching 9 bases. The length of the CDR3 is 12 residues. Germline V gene data show CDR1 as WSHSY and CDR2 as SAAADI. CDR3 protein: CTSRDRDQPQHF. In nucleotides, the CDR3 is TGCACCAGCAGGGACAGGGATCAGCCCCAGCATTTT.

This clone was counted only a few times. The genes are TRBV28 and TRBJ2-7, with TRBD2 matching over 12 bases. Germline assignment: CDR1 MDHEN and CDR2 SYDVKM. Germline trimming cut 4 bases from V and 0 bases from J; bases unmatched to any gene: 7. The CDR3 sequence is 17 residues long. CDR3 nucleotide sequence: TGTGCCAGCAGTTCTAGGAGGACTAGCGGGGTCTCCTACGAGCAGTACTTC. Translated, it gives CASSSRRTSGVSYEQYF.

This clone was counted between two and nine times. V is TRBV30 and J is TRBJ2-2; D unclear. V lost 0 bases to trimming and J lost 3 bases, with 11 bases between them. The germline V gene encodes CDR1 GTSNPN and CDR2 SVGIG (reference sequence). CDR3 length: 15 amino acids. CDR3 in amino acids: CAWSVPGRDTGELFF. As DNA, the CDR3 is TGTGCCTGGAGTGTACCGGGCCGCGACACCGGGGAGCTGTTTTTT.

This chain uses TRBV9 with TRBJ2-7, with a possible D match to TRBD1 (6 bases). Per the germline V gene, CDR1 is SGDLS and CDR2 is YYNGEE. V lost 0 bases, J lost 6 bases, and 10 bases lay in between. The CDR3 extends over 13 amino acids. The CDR3: CASSVGGGSEQYF. CDR3 DNA sequence: TGTGCCAGCAGCGTAGGAGGGGGAAGCGAGCAGTACTTC.

CDR3 amino acids: CASSLEPGVSYNEQFF. The CDR3 coding sequence is TGTGCCAGCAGTTTAGAACCGGGAGTCTCCTACAATGAGCAGTTCTTC. This sequence joins TRBV27 and TRBJ2-1; D perhaps matches TRBD2 (6 bases). The CDR3 extends over 16 amino acids. Germline V gives CDR1 MNHEY, CDR2 SMNVEV (reference sequence). Trimming removed 2 bases from V and 0 bases from J, with 11 bases in between.

This chain uses TRBV5-4 with TRBJ2-1; TRBD1 matches 7 bases. Germline values: CDR1 SGHNT, CDR2 YYREEE (reference sequence). The CDR3 runs to 16 residues. The J segment lost 1 base and the V segment lost 4 bases, leaving 8 bases of the junction unmatched. As DNA, the CDR3 is TGTGCCAGCAGCAAGGGCACAGGGGAGTCCTACAATGAGCAGTTCTTC. It specifies CASSKGTGESYNEQFF. Full variable domain (outside the CDR3, taken from reference TRBV5-4 and TRBJ2-1): ETGVTQSPTHLIKTRGQQVTLRCSSQSGHNTVSWYQQALGQGPQFIFQYYREEENGRGNFPPRFSGLQFPNYSSELNVNALELDDSALYLCASSKGTGESYNEQFFGPGTRLTVL.

V gene TRBV28 combines with J gene TRBJ1-1; TRBD1 matches 8 bases. J was trimmed by 8 bases and V by 11 bases; bases with no gene match: 16. This CDR3 has 14 amino acids. CDR1 and CDR2 (germline): MDHEN, SYDVKM. In DNA form, the CDR3 reads TGTGCCTGCTCCTGGTGGGACAGGTCGCCGGAAGCTTTCTTT. Residues: CACSWWDRSPEAFF.

The chain recombines TRBV7-2 with TRBJ2-1; 8 bases map to TRBD2. The CDR3 contains 15 residues. Germline trimming cut 5 bases from V and 6 bases from J; bases unmatched to any gene: 9. Germline lookup yields CDR1 SGHTA and CDR2 FQGNSA. The CDR3 bases are TGTGCCAGCAGCCCCGGGACTAGGGTGGGCAATGAGCAGTTCTTC. Translating gives CASSPGTRVGNEQFF.

This chain links TRBV4-1 with TRBJ1-3; D is ambiguous. Trimming cost V 0 bases and J 0 bases, with 12 bases left between them. This CDR3 spans 17 amino acids. The germline CDR1 and CDR2 sequences are MGHRA and YSYEKL. CDR3 in amino acids: CASSQEVGPNSGNTIYF. The DNA of the CDR3 is TGCGCCAGCAGCCAAGAAGTAGGACCGAACTCTGGAAACACCATATATTTT.

V and J are TRBV29-1 and TRBJ2-1, with a tentative D call TRBD1 (6 bases). Germline V CDR1 and CDR2: SQVTM, ANQGSEA. This CDR3 has 13 residues. Trimming left V 4 bases short and J 13 bases short, with 20 bases between. CDR3 nucleotide sequence: TGCAGCGTTGGTCCCGGGACATTTTTGGGACAGTTCTTC. Protein product: CSVGPGTFLGQFF.

This chain connects TRBV28 to TRBJ2-1, with D unresolved. V lost 5 bases to trimming and J lost 2 bases, with 10 bases between them. Germline values: CDR1 MDHEN, CDR2 SYDVKM. CDR3 size: 14 residues. Written as DNA, the CDR3 is TGTGCCAGCAGTCTCCTATTTACCTACAATGAGCAGTTCTTC. This encodes CASSLLFTYNEQFF.

Regarding this clone: Other DNA sequences in the same sample also yield this CDR3. The chain carries TRBV7-3 and TRBJ2-1; D remains ambiguous. Germline V gene data show CDR1 as SGHTA and CDR2 as FQGTGA. Trimming removed 1 base at V and 0 bases at J, with 1 base between. The CDR3 has 13 amino acids. The CDR3 bases are TGTGCCAGCAGCTTAAGCTCCTACAATGAGCAGTTCTTC. This codes for CASSLSSYNEQFF.

The J gene is TRBJ2-5, the V gene TRBV5-6; the D gene is possibly TRBD1 (7 bases). CDR1 is SGHDT, CDR2 YYEEEE, per germline. The germline V and J ends were trimmed by 0 bases and 5 bases, with 8 bases remaining between them. The CDR3 extends over 13 amino acids. The CDR3 region is CASSLAGGETQYF. The CDR3 nucleotides are TGTGCCAGCAGCTTGGCAGGGGGGGAGACCCAGTACTTC. Full variable domain (remainder filled in from reference TRBV5-6 and TRBJ2-5): DAGVTQSPTHLIKTRGQQVTLRCSPKSGHDTVSWYQQALGQGPQFIFQYYEEEERQRGNFPDRFSGHQFPNYSSELNVNALLLGDSALYLCASSLAGGETQYFGPGTRLLVL.